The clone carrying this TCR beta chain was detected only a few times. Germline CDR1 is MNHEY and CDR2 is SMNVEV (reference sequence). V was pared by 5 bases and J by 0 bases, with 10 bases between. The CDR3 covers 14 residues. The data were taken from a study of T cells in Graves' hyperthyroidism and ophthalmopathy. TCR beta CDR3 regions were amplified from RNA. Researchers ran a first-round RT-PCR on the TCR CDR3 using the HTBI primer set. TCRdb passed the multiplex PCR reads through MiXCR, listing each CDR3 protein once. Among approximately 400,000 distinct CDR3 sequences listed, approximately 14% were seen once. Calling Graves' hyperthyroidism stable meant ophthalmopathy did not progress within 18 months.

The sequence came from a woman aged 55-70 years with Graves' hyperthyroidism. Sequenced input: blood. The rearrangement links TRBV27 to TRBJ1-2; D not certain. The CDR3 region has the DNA TGTGCCAGCAGTGAGAGAGAAACTAACTATGGCTACACCTTC. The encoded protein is CASSERETNYGYTF.